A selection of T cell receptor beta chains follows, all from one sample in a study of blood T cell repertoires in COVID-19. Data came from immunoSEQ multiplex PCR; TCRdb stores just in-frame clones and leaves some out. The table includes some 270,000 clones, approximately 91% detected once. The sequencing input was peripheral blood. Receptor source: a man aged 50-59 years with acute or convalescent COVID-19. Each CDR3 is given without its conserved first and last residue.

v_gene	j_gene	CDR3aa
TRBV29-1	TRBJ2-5	SPEGSGGQKRETQY
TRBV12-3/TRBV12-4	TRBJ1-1	ASRGSMNTEAF
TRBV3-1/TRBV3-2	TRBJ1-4	ASSQGPGGHEKLF
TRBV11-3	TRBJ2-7	ASSSETDLHEQY
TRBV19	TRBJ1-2	ASTYSTGGYGYT
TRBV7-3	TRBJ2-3	ASSLIVGADTQY
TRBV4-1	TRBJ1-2	ASSQAPGTGGGYT
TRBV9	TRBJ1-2	ASSPDGGYT
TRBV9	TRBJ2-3	ASSPLQGPWADTQY
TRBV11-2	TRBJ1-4	ASSAWEGKLF
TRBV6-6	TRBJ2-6	ASSDRAGANVLT
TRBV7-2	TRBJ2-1	ASSLVAGGLGEQF
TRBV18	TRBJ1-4	ASSGQLNEKLF
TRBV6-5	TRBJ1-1	ASRTGTVNTEAF
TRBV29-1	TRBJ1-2	SVVGQGTYGYT
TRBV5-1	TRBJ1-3	ASSLGALSGNTIY
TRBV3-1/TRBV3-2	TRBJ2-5	ASSQVAGVETQY
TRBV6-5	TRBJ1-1	ASSIRQAHTEAF
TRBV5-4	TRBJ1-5	ASSRGGVGDEPQH
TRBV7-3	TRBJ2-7	ASSPSGGNEQY
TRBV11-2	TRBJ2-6	ASSWGGLAGANVLT
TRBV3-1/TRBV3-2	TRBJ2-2	ASGRVAYTGELF
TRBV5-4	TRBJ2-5	ASSPWTAGAGTQY
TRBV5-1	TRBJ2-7	ASSREPNKSSYEQY
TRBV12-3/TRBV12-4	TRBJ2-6	ASSRSGANVLT
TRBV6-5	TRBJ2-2	ASSYVRVSTGELF
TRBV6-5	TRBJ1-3	ATTGGDGGNTIY
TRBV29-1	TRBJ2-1	SVNKGGNEQF
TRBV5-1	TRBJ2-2	ASSLGRGELF
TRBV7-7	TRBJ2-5	ASSLGLAGGRETQY
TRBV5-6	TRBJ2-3	ASRPRGSSTDTQY
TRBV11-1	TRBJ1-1	ASSLALAGNTEAF
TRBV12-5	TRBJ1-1	ASGLVNRGFYTEAF
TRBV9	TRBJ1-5	ASGPGNQPQH
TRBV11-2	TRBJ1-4	ASRRGQGAHEKLF
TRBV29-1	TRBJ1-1	SVWAGLGEAF
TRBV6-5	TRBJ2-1	ASSTLAGAANEQF
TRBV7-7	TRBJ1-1	ASRPGAMNTEAF
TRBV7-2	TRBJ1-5	ASSSGLVQPQH
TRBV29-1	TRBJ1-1	SVEDSRGDRANTEAF
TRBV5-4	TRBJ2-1	ASSFIAESQF
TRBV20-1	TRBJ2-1	SASHTGTALF
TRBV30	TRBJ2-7	AWSVHGTGFYEQY
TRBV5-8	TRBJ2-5	ASSRTPTQETQY
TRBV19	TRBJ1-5	ASSPQGQPQH
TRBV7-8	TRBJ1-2	ASRVSRGDLHGYT